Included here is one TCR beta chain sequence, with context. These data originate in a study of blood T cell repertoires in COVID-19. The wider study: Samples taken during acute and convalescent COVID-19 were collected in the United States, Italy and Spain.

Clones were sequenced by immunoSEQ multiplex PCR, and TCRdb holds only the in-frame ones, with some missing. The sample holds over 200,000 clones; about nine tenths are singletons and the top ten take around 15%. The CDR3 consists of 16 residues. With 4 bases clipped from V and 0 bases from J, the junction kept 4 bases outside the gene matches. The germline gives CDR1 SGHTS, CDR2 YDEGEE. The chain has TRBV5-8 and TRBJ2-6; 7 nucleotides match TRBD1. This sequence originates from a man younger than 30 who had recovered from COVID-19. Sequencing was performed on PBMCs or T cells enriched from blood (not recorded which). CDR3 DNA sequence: TGTGCCAGCAGCAACCGACAGGGCTCTGGGGCCAACGTCCTGACTTTC. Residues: CASSNRQGSGANVLTF. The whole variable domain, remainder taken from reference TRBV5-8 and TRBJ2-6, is EAGVTQSPTHLIKTRGQQATLRCSPISGHTSVYWYQQALGLGLQFLLWYDEGEERNRGNFPPRFSGRQFPNYSSELNVNALELEDSALYLCASSNRQGSGANVLTFGAGSRLTVL.